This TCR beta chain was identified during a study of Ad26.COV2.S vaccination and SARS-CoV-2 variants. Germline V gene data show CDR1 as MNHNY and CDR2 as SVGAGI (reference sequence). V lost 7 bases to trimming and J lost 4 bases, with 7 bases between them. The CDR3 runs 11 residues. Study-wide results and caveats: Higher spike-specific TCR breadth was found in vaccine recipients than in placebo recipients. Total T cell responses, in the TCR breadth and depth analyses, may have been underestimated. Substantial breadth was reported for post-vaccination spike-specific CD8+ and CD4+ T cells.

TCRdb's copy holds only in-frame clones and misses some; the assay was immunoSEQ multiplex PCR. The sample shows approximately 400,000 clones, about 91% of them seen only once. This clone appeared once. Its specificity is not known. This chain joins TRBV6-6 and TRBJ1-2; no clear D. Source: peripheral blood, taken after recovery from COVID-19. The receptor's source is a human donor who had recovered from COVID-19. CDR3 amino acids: CASTMGYGYTF. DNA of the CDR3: TGTGCCAGCACCATGGGCTATGGCTACACCTTC.